This TCR beta chain was captured in a study of cytomegalovirus exposure and HLA in healthy donors. Study summary: In a previous analysis, around 110 million unique TCR beta sequences were found from 150 million to 200 million T cells. Findings and limits, study-wide: High sensitivity and specificity were reportedly achieved when the classifier diagnosed cytomegalovirus status. Later genetic work tied a missense DCLRE1C variant to beta-chain V and J trimming.

A remark on this clone: Its antigen is as yet unknown.

The PCR contained 60 Vbeta and 13 Jbeta primers. Sequenced by immunoSEQ multiplex PCR; TCRdb stores in-frame clones only, minus some. This sample's table has about 140,000 clones. Germline V gives CDR1 SGHDN, CDR2 FVKESK. This CDR3 region has 13 residues. Trimming shortened V by 6 bases and J by 4 bases, and 12 bases separated the two germline ends. This TCR came from a man aged 35 to 55 in good health and CMV-seronegative. The chain is built from TRBV14 and TRBJ1-1; no firm D call. The material sequenced was PBMCs. CDR3: CASRPIDSTEAFF. The DNA for the CDR3 is TGTGCCAGCAGACCCATCGACTCCACTGAAGCTTTCTTT.